This entry lists 24 T cell receptor beta chains sequenced from one sample in a study of T-cell memory formation after mild COVID-19. TCRdb reprocessed the 5' RACE reads with MiXCR, giving one entry per CDR3 protein. The table has around 340,000 distinct CDR3 sequences, about 15% seen once. The sequenced sample consisted of PBMCs or a T cell subset sorted from them (not recorded which). These receptors all stem from a young man who had mild COVID-19 (a few samples of this study predate the infection). Cell type and time point are not known.

In its sample, this clonotype was seen a few times. This chain connects TRBV5-1 to TRBJ1-4; 9 bases are a match to TRBD1. Trimming took 1 base from V and 8 from J; bases not matched to a gene: 6. This CDR3 is 15 amino acids long. The germline V gene encodes CDR1 SGHRS and CDR2 YFSETQ. CDR3 nucleotide sequence: TGCGCCAGCAGCTTGATGGGACAGGGTGAGGAAAAACTGTTTTTT. It codes for CASSLMGQGEEKLFF.

The table lists this clonotype with many counts. The chain carries TRBV20-1 and TRBJ2-7; D is possibly TRBD2 (6 bases). Germline CDR1 is DFQATT and CDR2 is SNEGSKA (reference sequence). The CDR3 is made up of 13 amino acids. Deletions cut 6 bases from V and 4 bases from J, with 16 bases between. The CDR3 region has the DNA TGCAGTGCCGCGGCGCGGGGCCTGTACGAGCAGTACTTC. It codes for CSAAARGLYEQYF.

This clonotype came up a few times. This rearrangement joins TRBV7-2 to TRBJ1-4, with a possible D match to TRBD1 (6 bases). The CDR3 runs to 15 residues. Trimming took off 5 bases at V and 9 bases at J, with 19 bases between the two ends. The germline V gene encodes CDR1 SGHTA and CDR2 FQGNSA. CDR3 loop: CASSPTPRGSKKLFF. CDR3 in DNA: TGTGCCAGCAGCCCTACTCCCAGGGGTAGTAAAAAACTGTTTTTT.

This clonotype came up a few times. The chain is built from TRBV5-6 and TRBJ2-3; 9 bases map to TRBD2. Germline V CDR1 and CDR2: SGHDT, YYEEEE. V was pared by 2 bases and J by 1 base, with 2 bases of the junction left unmatched. The CDR3 has 15 amino acids. The CDR3 reads CASSFGGGGTDTQYF. The CDR3 coding sequence is TGTGCCAGCAGCTTTGGCGGGGGGGGCACAGATACGCAGTATTTT.

This clonotype was observed a few times. This chain links TRBV7-2 with TRBJ2-7; D might be TRBD1 (5 bases). V was trimmed by 4 bases and J by 6 bases, leaving 10 bases between them. CDR1 is SGHTA and CDR2 is FQGNSA in the germline V gene. This CDR3 contains 12 residues. CDR3 amino acids: CASSSTGGEQYF. In DNA form, the CDR3 reads TGTGCCAGCAGCTCTACAGGCGGCGAGCAGTACTTC.

This clonotype was seen a handful of times. This chain connects TRBV6-1 to TRBJ1-2; D possibly corresponds to TRBD1 (6 bases). The ends were cut back, 4 bases at V and 8 bases at J, with 17 bases in the middle. The CDR3 totals 14 residues. The germline CDR1 and CDR2 sequences are MNHNS and SASEGT. CDR3 region: CASSAKTGAGGYTF. CDR3 nucleotide sequence: TGTGCCAGCAGTGCTAAGACAGGTGCGGGAGGCTACACCTTC.

V gene TRBV4-1 combines with J gene TRBJ2-7, with TRBD1 identical over 7 bases. Germline values: CDR1 MGHRA, CDR2 YSYEKL. This CDR3 has 14 amino acids. This CDR3 is CASSRETGWYERYV. For the CDR3, the DNA is TGCGCCAGCAGCCGAGAGACAGGGTGGTACGAGCGGTACGTC.

The table lists this clonotype with a few counts. This chain connects TRBV12-3 or TRBV12-4 to TRBJ1-2; unclear D gene. The CDR3 consists of 13 residues. V dropped 5 bases and J dropped 4 bases, with 11 bases sitting between them. CDR3 in amino acids: CASSPRLSYGYTF. The DNA for the CDR3 is TGTGCCAGCAGTCCTCGCCTTAGCTATGGCTACACCTTC.

This clonotype came up a few times. The chain joins TRBV12-3 or TRBV12-4 to TRBJ1-1, with TRBD1 as a possible D gene (6 bases). Trimming cost V 4 bases and J 4 bases, with 13 bases left between them. CDR3 length: 14 amino acids. CDR3 in DNA: TGTGCCAGCAGTTACTCAGGGGTGGCCACTGAAGCTTTCTTT. It translates to CASSYSGVATEAFF.

There are a few counts of this clonotype. The chain uses TRBV12-3 or TRBV12-4 and TRBJ1-2; 7 bases fit TRBD1. Trimming at V came to 5 bases and at J to 0 bases, leaving 6 bases not matched to a gene. The CDR3 runs to 15 residues. CDR3 sequence: CASSLQTGSNYGYTF. The CDR3 DNA reads TGTGCCAGCAGTCTGCAGACAGGGTCTAACTATGGCTACACCTTC.

V gene TRBV7-9 combines with J gene TRBJ2-1; D unresolved. Germline loops: CDR1 SEHNR, CDR2 FQNEAQ (reference sequence). The length of the CDR3 is 14 residues. V lost 5 bases and J lost 8, with 16 bases in between. The CDR3 DNA is TGTGCCAGCAGCCCCCTCACAAGAGGTGATGAGCAGTTCTTC. Residues: CASSPLTRGDEQFF.

This clonotype was seen ten or more times. The chain recombines TRBV7-2 with TRBJ2-1, with D unresolved. The CDR3 contains 15 residues. Trimming left V 6 bases short and J 6 bases short, with 18 bases between. Germline V gene lookup returns CDR1 SGHTA and CDR2 FQGNSA. The CDR3 DNA reads TGTGCCAGCAGACCGGCCCTAAGTGGAATCAATGAGCAGTTCTTC. It specifies CASRPALSGINEQFF.

The chain links TRBV4-1 to TRBJ2-3; 8 bases align to TRBD2. V was clipped by 8 bases and J by 4 bases; unmatched bases: 11. CDR1 is MGHRA, CDR2 YSYEKL, per germline. This CDR3 is 15 amino acids long. The CDR3 protein is CASSPGLVMADTQYF. The CDR3, as DNA: TGCGCCAGCTCTCCGGGACTAGTGATGGCAGATACGCAGTATTTT.

The chain employs TRBV6-5 and TRBJ1-3, with D possibly matching TRBD1 (6 bases). The V end was cut by 6 bases, the J end by 0 bases, with 9 bases between. Germline V lookup: CDR1 MNHEY, CDR2 SVGAGI. CDR3 length: 14 amino acids. The CDR3 coding sequence is TGTGCCAGCAGGAAAGGGGGCTCTGGAAACACCATATATTTT. It specifies CASRKGGSGNTIYF.

The chain is built from TRBV28 and TRBJ2-1, with 8 positions matching TRBD1. CDR3 length: 12 residues. J gave up 9 bases and V 6 bases, and 4 bases lay outside the gene matches. The germline V gene has CDR1 MDHEN and CDR2 SYDVKM. The CDR3 DNA is TGTGCCAGCAGGCTCACAGGGGGTGAGCAGTTCTTC. Translating it yields CASRLTGGEQFF.

This clonotype was seen a handful of times. The chain carries TRBV6-5 and TRBJ1-1, with TRBD1 identical over 12 bases. CDR1 and CDR2 (germline): MNHEY, SVGAGI. This CDR3 is 19 amino acids long. The V and J ends lost 0 bases and 1 base, in that order; junction bases with no gene match: 9. DNA for the CDR3: TGTGCCAGCAGTTACTCCCCGGGGACAGGGGGCTATCGGAACACTGAAGCTTTCTTT. Encoded protein: CASSYSPGTGGYRNTEAFF.

This clonotype has more than one count but fewer than ten. The V call is TRBV7-2, the J call TRBJ2-1, with TRBD2 matching 9 bases. Germline lookup yields CDR1 SGHTA and CDR2 FQGNSA. The CDR3 is made up of 13 amino acids. Trimming took 5 bases from V and 16 from J; bases not matched to a gene: 12. CDR3 residues: CASSVSSGEVGFF. CDR3 DNA sequence: TGTGCCAGCAGCGTATCTAGCGGGGAAGTGGGATTCTTC.

The CDR3 bases are TGTGCCAGCAGCTTACTGGGACAGCTTGACACTGAAGCTTTCTTT. Its protein is CASSLLGQLDTEAFF. The gene calls are TRBV7-2 and TRBJ1-1, with 7 bases aligning to TRBD1. Trimming at V came to 2 bases and at J to 3 bases, leaving 6 bases not matched to a gene. From germline, CDR1 is SGHTA and CDR2 FQGNSA. CDR3 length equals 15 residues.

The gene calls are TRBV6-1 and TRBJ1-1; no reliable D call. The CDR3 spans 13 residues. V lost 6 bases to trimming and J lost 6 bases, with 14 bases between them. The V gene's germline CDR1 is MNHNS and CDR2 SASEGT. This chain's CDR3 is CASSATRASEAFF. CDR3 nucleotides: TGTGCCAGCAGCGCCACCCGGGCATCTGAAGCTTTCTTT.

This clonotype was seen more than once but under ten times. The genes are TRBV12-3 or TRBV12-4 and TRBJ2-1; D ambiguous. The CDR3 is 14 amino acids. V was trimmed by 7 bases and J by 6 bases, leaving 16 bases between them. This CDR3 reads CASTSGRRFNEQFF. CDR3 DNA sequence: TGTGCCAGCACCTCAGGAAGGAGATTCAATGAGCAGTTCTTC.

The chain has TRBV29-1 and TRBJ2-3; possibly TRBD1 for D (5 bases). There are 16 residues in the CDR3. The germline gives CDR1 SQVTM, CDR2 ANQGSEA. The germline V and J ends were trimmed by 3 bases and 2 bases, with 18 bases remaining between them. The CDR3 coding sequence is TGCAGCGTTGATGGTATTGGTCGACAGAACACAGATACGCAGTATTTT. It codes for CSVDGIGRQNTDTQYF.

The chain has TRBV4-1 and TRBJ1-1, with D perhaps matching TRBD1 (5 bases). CDR1 and CDR2 from the germline V gene are MGHRA and YSYEKL. The germline V and J ends were trimmed by 0 bases and 11 bases, with 16 bases remaining between them. The CDR3 loop spans 14 amino acids. The DNA for the CDR3 is TGCGCCAGCAGCCAAGAGAGGGCTGGAAGGGACGCTTTCTTT. As protein: CASSQERAGRDAFF.

Here the CDR3 reads CASSSSGGIIGGELFF. For the CDR3, the DNA is TGTGCCAGCAGTTCCAGCGGGGGCATAATCGGCGGGGAGCTGTTTTTT. The chain recombines TRBV11-1 with TRBJ2-2, with 8 bases aligning to TRBD2. Germline assignment: CDR1 SGHAT and CDR2 FQDESV (reference sequence). Unmatched junction bases numbered 13, after V lost 6 bases and J lost 7 bases. CDR3 length equals 16 residues.

This clonotype was observed many times. The chain has TRBV25-1 and TRBJ2-1; TRBD1 is a possible D gene (5 bases). Trimming shortened V by 4 bases and J by 5 bases, and 15 bases separated the two germline ends. Germline loops: CDR1 MGHDK, CDR2 SYGVNS. The CDR3 spans 15 residues. DNA for the CDR3: TGTGCCAGCAGTGCCCCGGCAGGGAACCACAATGAGCAGTTCTTC. It yields the protein CASSAPAGNHNEQFF.